This T cell receptor (beta chain) was retrieved from a study of blood T cell repertoires in COVID-19. Study in general: Donors in the United States, Italy and Spain gave samples during acute or convalescent COVID-19. PBMCs, B-cell-depleted T cells, or T cells were the source of the cDNA or gDNA that made up the material.

How the authors handled the data: Estimation of nucleated cell counts relied on the amplification of reference gene primers. The repertoire was sequenced with immunoSEQ multiplex PCR; TCRdb's copy has only in-frame clones and lacks some. V and J calls plus clone size are reproduced from that table; the DNA served to infer D and trimming. The table shows some 14,000 clones, with over 75% occurring only once. Input material: peripheral blood. The sequence was collected from a human donor in a cohort sampled during active COVID-19.

CDR3 sequence reads: CASSLIPILAGVSYEQYF. Here the CDR3 DNA reads TGCGCCAGCAGCCTCATTCCCATACTAGCGGGAGTCTCCTACGAGCAGTACTTC. The chain recombines TRBV4-1 with TRBJ2-7; 11 nucleotides align to TRBD2. Losses at the gene ends were 4 bases for V and 0 bases for J; bases not matched to a gene: 11. The CDR3 has 18 amino acids. Germline CDR1 MGHRA, CDR2 YSYEKL.